The 14 T cell receptor beta chains given below trace back to one sample, sequenced in a study of blood T cells in healthy people across ages. Sample-barcoded 5' priming and a J-beta primer mix drove a second PCR of roughly 6 to 12 cycles. Via MiXCR, TCRdb re-called the 5' RACE reads, giving one row per CDR3 protein. The sample includes roughly 900,000 distinct CDR3 sequences, about 44% of them seen just once. Sequencing input: blood. The source is a young man in good health.

V usage is TRBV12-3 or TRBV12-4 and J usage is TRBJ2-1; 7 positions agree with TRBD2. The CDR3 totals 13 residues. J gave up 4 bases and V 7 bases, and 4 bases lay outside the gene matches. CDR3 coding DNA: TGTGCCAGCATGGGGGGGGGGTACAATGAGCAGTTCTTC. Its translation is CASMGGGYNEQFF.

The chain links TRBV25-1 to TRBJ1-6; a possible D gene is TRBD1 (6 bases). This CDR3 is built from 13 residues. From germline, CDR1 is MGHDK and CDR2 SYGVNS. CDR3 bases: TGTGTCTCGAACGAGGGGGGCAATTCACCCCTCCACTTT. It is translated as CVSNEGGNSPLHF.

CDR3 nucleotide sequence: TGCAGTGCTAGAGATCTTACAGGGACCCCAGATACGCAGTATTTT. It is translated as CSARDLTGTPDTQYF. This sequence joins TRBV20-1 and TRBJ2-3, with a possible D match to TRBD1 (6 bases). Trimming removed 0 bases from V and 4 bases from J, with 14 bases in between. Germline-derived CDR1 and CDR2 are DFQATT and SNEGSKA (reference sequence). The CDR3 runs 15 residues.

Note on this clonotype: Sequence at one end of the junction differs from germline and may be a read error. The chain employs TRBV29-1 and TRBJ1-2, with D maybe TRBD1 (5 bases). The CDR3 runs to 11 residues. Germline assignment: CDR1 SQVTM and CDR2 ANQGSEA. This CDR3 is CMGRSGYGHTF. DNA of the CDR3: TGTATGGGGCGGAGCGGCTATGGCCACACCTTC.

This clonotype has more than one count but fewer than ten. The rearrangement uses TRBV6-5 and TRBJ2-1; 8 positions agree with TRBD2. The CDR3 is 15 amino acids. Trimming took 2 bases from V and 2 from J; bases not matched to a gene: 2. The germline V gene encodes CDR1 MNHEY and CDR2 SVGAGI. The CDR3 nucleotides read TGTGCCAGCAGTTACGTAGCGGGACCCTACAATGAGCAGTTCTTC. It specifies CASSYVAGPYNEQFF.

CDR3 protein: CATSRGGQVETGELFF. The CDR3 nucleotides are TGTGCCACCAGCAGAGGGGGACAGGTTGAGACCGGGGAGCTGTTTTTT. The chain uses TRBV15 and TRBJ2-2; the match to TRBD1 covers 8 bases. Germline V gene data show CDR1 as LNHNV and CDR2 as YYDKDF (reference sequence). CDR3 length: 16 residues. The junction had 6 bases not matched to a gene; V was cut back by 1 base and J by 5 bases.

This sequence joins TRBV5-1 and TRBJ1-1, with 7 bases aligning to TRBD1. The V and J ends lost 7 bases and 5 bases, in that order; junction bases with no gene match: 11. This CDR3 has 14 residues. CDR1 is SGHRS and CDR2 is YFSETQ in the germline V gene. CDR3 amino acids: CASRLDTGDTEAFF. The DNA of the CDR3 is TGCGCCAGCCGCCTAGACACAGGGGATACTGAAGCTTTCTTT.

In this sample, this clonotype turned up a few times. This chain connects TRBV25-1 to TRBJ2-5; possible D gene TRBD1, 6 bases. Trimming shortened V by 6 bases and J by 11 bases, and 22 bases separated the two germline ends. There are 14 residues in the CDR3. Germline CDR1 and CDR2: MGHDK and SYGVNS. CDR3 bases: TGTGCCAGCAGCCAGGGGTCCCCCCGTGTTCAGCAGTACTTC. This gives the protein CASSQGSPRVQQYF.

V usage is TRBV20-1 and J usage is TRBJ1-5; 7 bases line up with TRBD1. V shed 1 base and J 0 bases; nucleotides not matched to a gene: 3. CDR1 is DFQATT and CDR2 is SNEGSKA in the germline V gene (reference sequence). The CDR3 spans 15 residues. The CDR3 DNA is TGCAGTGCTAGAGGACAGGGAGATAGCAATCAGCCCCAGCATTTT. Protein product: CSARGQGDSNQPQHF.

This clonotype has just a few counts. The V gene is TRBV5-1, the J gene TRBJ1-1; weak D call: TRBD1 (5 bases). V lost 4 bases and J lost 1, with 17 bases in between. The CDR3 totals 16 residues. Germline lookup yields CDR1 SGHRS and CDR2 YFSETQ. DNA for the CDR3: TGCGCCAGCAGCGAATTGGCCGGGGCTAGGAACACTGAAGCTTTCTTT. Its protein is CASSELAGARNTEAFF. The variable domain in full, completed from reference TRBV5-1 and TRBJ1-1, reads KAGVTQTPRYLIKTRGQQVTLSCSPISGHRSVSWYQQTPGQGLQFLFEYFSETQRNKGNFPGRFSGRQFSNSRSEMNVSTLELGDSALYLCASSELAGARNTEAFFGQGTRLTVV.

The chain uses TRBV7-9 and TRBJ2-5; TRBD1 is a possible D gene (6 bases). Trimming removed 5 bases at V and 1 base at J, with 14 bases between. This CDR3 has 15 residues. Germline assignment: CDR1 SEHNR and CDR2 FQNEAQ (reference sequence). The CDR3 spells CASSPQGISQETQYF. The DNA for the CDR3 is TGTGCCAGCAGCCCTCAGGGGATATCCCAAGAGACCCAGTACTTC.

As regards this clonotype: A junction end diverges from the germline sequence, so it may reflect a read error. CDR3 nucleotide sequence: TGCGCCAGCAGTTCTCCCCCGGGGGGAAATGGGCAGTTCTTC. Translating gives CASSSPPGGNGQFF. The rearrangement joins TRBV12-3 or TRBV12-4 to TRBJ2-1; 7 bases are shared with TRBD2. The length of the CDR3 is 14 residues.

The chain recombines TRBV28 with TRBJ2-1; TRBD1 aligns across 9 bases. CDR3 length equals 15 residues. With V trimmed by 4 bases and J by 5 bases, 6 bases remained unmatched. The germline CDR1 and CDR2 sequences are MDHEN and SYDVKM. The chain's CDR3 is CASSSGQGFHNEQFF. Written as DNA, the CDR3 is TGTGCCAGCAGTTCCGGACAGGGGTTTCACAATGAGCAGTTCTTC. Variable domain in full (rest from reference TRBV28 and TRBJ2-1): DVKVTQSSRYLVKRTGEKVFLECVQDMDHENMFWYRQDPGLGLRLIYFSYDVKMKEKGDIPEGYSVSREKKERFSLILESASTNQTSMYLCASSSGQGFHNEQFFGPGTRLTVL.

To note about this clonotype: Compared with germline, one end of the junction differs, possibly owing to a read error. The chain combines TRBV6-5 with TRBJ2-7, with D possibly TRBD2 on 6 matching bases. CDR1 is MNHEY and CDR2 is SVGAGI in the germline V gene. This CDR3 region has 13 residues. The CDR3 loop reads CASRPEGRYEQYF. In DNA, the CDR3 is TGTGCCAGCAGGCCGGAGGGGCGCTACGAGCAGTATTTC.